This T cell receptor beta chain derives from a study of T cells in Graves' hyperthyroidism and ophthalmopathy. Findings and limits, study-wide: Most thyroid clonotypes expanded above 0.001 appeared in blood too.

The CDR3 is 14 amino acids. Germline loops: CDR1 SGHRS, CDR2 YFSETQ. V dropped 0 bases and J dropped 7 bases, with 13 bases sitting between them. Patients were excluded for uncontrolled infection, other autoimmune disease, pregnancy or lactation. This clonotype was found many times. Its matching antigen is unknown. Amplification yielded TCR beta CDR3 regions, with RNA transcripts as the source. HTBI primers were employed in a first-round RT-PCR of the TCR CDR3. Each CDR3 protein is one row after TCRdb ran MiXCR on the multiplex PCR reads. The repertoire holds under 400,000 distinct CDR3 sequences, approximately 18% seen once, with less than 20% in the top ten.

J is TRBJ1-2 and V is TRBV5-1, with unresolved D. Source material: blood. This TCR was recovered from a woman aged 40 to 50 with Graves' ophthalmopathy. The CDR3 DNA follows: TGCGCCAGCAGCTTGGAAGCGGGGATGCCTGGCTACACCTTC. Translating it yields CASSLEAGMPGYTF. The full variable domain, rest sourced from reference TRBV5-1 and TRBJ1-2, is KAGVTQTPRYLIKTRGQQVTLSCSPISGHRSVSWYQQTPGQGLQFLFEYFSETQRNKGNFPGRFSGRQFSNSRSEMNVSTLELGDSALYLCASSLEAGMPGYTFGSGTRLTVV.